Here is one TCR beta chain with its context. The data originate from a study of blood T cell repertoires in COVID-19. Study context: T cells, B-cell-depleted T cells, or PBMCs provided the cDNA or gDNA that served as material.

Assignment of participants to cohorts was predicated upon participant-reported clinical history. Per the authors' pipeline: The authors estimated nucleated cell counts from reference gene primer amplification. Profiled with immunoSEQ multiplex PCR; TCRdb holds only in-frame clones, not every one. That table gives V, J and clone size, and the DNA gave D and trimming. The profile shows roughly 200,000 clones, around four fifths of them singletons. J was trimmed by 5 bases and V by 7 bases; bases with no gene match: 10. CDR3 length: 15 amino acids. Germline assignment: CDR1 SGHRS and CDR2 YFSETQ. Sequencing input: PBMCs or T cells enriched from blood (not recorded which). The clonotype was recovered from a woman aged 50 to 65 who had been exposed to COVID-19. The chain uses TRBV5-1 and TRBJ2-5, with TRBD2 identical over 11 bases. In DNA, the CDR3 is TGCGCCAGCGTTGAGACTAGCGGGGCTGGTGAGACCCAGTACTTC. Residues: CASVETSGAGETQYF.